The clone carrying this T cell receptor (beta chain) was counted only a few times. The sample is drawn from a study of type 1 regulatory T cells. Study summary: This in vitro CD4 product, T-allo10, is enriched for Tr1 cells and alloantigen-specific.

The germline CDR1 and CDR2 sequences are SGHDN and FVKESK. The CDR3 is 15 amino acids. V shed 4 bases, J shed 1 base, and the junction held 1 base outside the gene matches. TCRdb fed the reads into MiXCR, producing one record per CDR3 protein. The sample yields 75,000 to 100,000 distinct CDR3 sequences, roughly a third seen once. The sequence came from a human donor in good health. Sequenced material: CD4+ T cells, either the whole sample or a sorted fraction (not recorded which). J is TRBJ2-1 and V is TRBV14; TRBD2 agrees at 10 bases. The CDR3 DNA reads TGTGCCAGCAGCCGAGCGGGAGGGTCCTACAATGAGCAGTTCTTC. As protein: CASSRAGGSYNEQFF.